This is a list of T cell receptor beta chains from one sample in a study of beta chain features in type 1 diabetes. The repertoire was sequenced with immunoSEQ multiplex PCR; TCRdb's copy has only in-frame clones and lacks some. The sample includes more than 550,000 clones, about an eighth seen only once; the top ten take 0.035% to 0.045%. What was sequenced was naive CD4+ T cells from blood. The receptors were gathered from a man between 18 and 29 years old with type 1 diabetes. The CDR3 runs from the conserved cysteine through the conserved F or W. The D gene is left open where the match is weak. Not all rows give a size; the values are once, few, many and, for expanded clones, a class.

clone size	D gene	V gene	J gene	CDR3 DNA	CDR3 protein
few	NA	TRBV7-9	TRBJ1-5	TGTGCCAGCAGCGTTGGGACTCTCCTCAATCAGCCCCAGCATTTT	CASSVGTLLNQPQHF
few	TRBD2	TRBV9	TRBJ2-3	TGTGCCAGCAGCGTGGGACTAGCGGCCACAGATACGCAGTATTTT	CASSVGLAATDTQYF
NA	NA	TRBV7-2	TRBJ2-7	TGTGCCAGCAGTCAGGGCGGGGCCTCGGGTGAGCAGTACTTC	CASSQGGASGEQYF
NA	NA	TRBV2	TRBJ1-2	TGTGCCAGCAGTGTCGGGGATGGCTACACCTTC	CASSVGDGYTF
few	TRBD1	TRBV5-6	TRBJ2-1	TGTGCCAGCAGCCCCGGGACAGGGGGCTACAATGAGCAGTTCTTC	CASSPGTGGYNEQFF
few	NA	TRBV20-1	TRBJ2-7	TGCAGTGGGGGGCAGTCCGGCGAGCAGTACTTC	CSGGQSGEQYF
few	NA	TRBV2	TRBJ2-2	TGTGCCAAGAGCAGCCGGGAGAACACCGGGGAGCTGTTTTTT	CAKSSRENTGELFF
few	NA	TRBV6-5	TRBJ1-2	TGTGCCAGCAGACCGAACTTCAGAGCTAACTATGGCTACACCTTC	CASRPNFRANYGYTF
NA	NA	TRBV11-1	TRBJ1-1	TGTGCCAGCAGTAAGGTGTACAAGTGGGGTCTGGTGAACACTGAAGCTTTCTTT	CASSKVYKWGLVNTEAFF
NA	TRBD2	TRBV2	TRBJ2-5	TGTGCCAGCAGTGACGCTAGCGGGGGACGGGAGACCCAGTACTTC	CASSDASGGRETQYF
few	NA	TRBV9	TRBJ2-2	TGTGCCAGCAGCGTTTTCACCGGGGAGCTGTTTTTT	CASSVFTGELFF
few	NA	TRBV5-1	TRBJ2-1	TGCGCCAGCAGCTTGGTTGCGGATCCGTACAATGAGCAGTTCTTC	CASSLVADPYNEQFF
NA	TRBD1	TRBV19	TRBJ2-1	TGTGCCAGTAGTTCCCTGGACAGGGAGATGAATGAGCAGTTCTTC	CASSSLDREMNEQFF
NA	NA	TRBV30	TRBJ2-7	TGTGCCTGGAGTGTACTACCCAACGAGCAGTACTTC	CAWSVLPNEQYF
few	TRBD2	TRBV30	TRBJ2-5	TGTGCCTGGAGGGAGCTAGCGGGATGGCGAAGGGAGACCCAGTACTTC	CAWRELAGWRRETQYF
few	NA	TRBV28	TRBJ1-2	TGTGCCAGCAGTTTAATTGGAGTGAGGGGCTACACCTTC	CASSLIGVRGYTF
NA	NA	TRBV2	TRBJ2-5	TGTGCCAGCTGCAAGGGACGGGGCGTAGAGACCCAGTACTTC	CASCKGRGVETQYF
few	TRBD1	TRBV7-9	TRBJ2-6	TGTGCCAGCAGCTTAGAGGGACAGGGCCAACCTGGGGCCAACGTCCTGACTTTC	CASSLEGQGQPGANVLTF
few	NA	TRBV7-2	TRBJ1-1	TGTGCCAGCAGCTCTCACAGGACAAACACTGAAGCTTTCTTT	CASSSHRTNTEAFF
NA	NA	TRBV5-1	TRBJ2-6	TGCGCCAGCAGCTTCGACCCTTCTGGGGCCAACGTCCTGACTTTC	CASSFDPSGANVLTF
few	NA	TRBV25-1	TRBJ2-3	TGTGCCAGCAGTATCGGGGGGCGCACAGATACGCAGTATTTT	CASSIGGRTDTQYF
few	NA	TRBV7-9	TRBJ2-6	TGTGCCACTAGGATGGGTGCTGGGGCCAACGTCCTGACTTTC	CATRMGAGANVLTF
few	NA	TRBV18	TRBJ2-1	TGTGCCAGCTCACCACTTAGCAGCGACAATGAGCAGTTCTTC	CASSPLSSDNEQFF
once	NA	TRBV2	TRBJ2-2	TGTGCCAGCAGTGAAGCGCCGGCTATCACCGGGGAGCTGTTTTTT	CASSEAPAITGELFF
NA	TRBD1	TRBV9	TRBJ2-2	TGTGCCAGCAGCAGAACAGGGGGCCAGAACACCGGGGAGCTGTTTTTT	CASSRTGGQNTGELFF
NA	NA	TRBV29-1	TRBJ2-7	TGCAGCGTTGCCCTAGGGGCTGAAGACGAGCAGTACTTC	CSVALGAEDEQYF
few	TRBD2	TRBV7-9	TRBJ2-1	TGTGCCAGCAGCATCGGACCGGGACTAGAGAGCAATGAGCAGTTCTTC	CASSIGPGLESNEQFF